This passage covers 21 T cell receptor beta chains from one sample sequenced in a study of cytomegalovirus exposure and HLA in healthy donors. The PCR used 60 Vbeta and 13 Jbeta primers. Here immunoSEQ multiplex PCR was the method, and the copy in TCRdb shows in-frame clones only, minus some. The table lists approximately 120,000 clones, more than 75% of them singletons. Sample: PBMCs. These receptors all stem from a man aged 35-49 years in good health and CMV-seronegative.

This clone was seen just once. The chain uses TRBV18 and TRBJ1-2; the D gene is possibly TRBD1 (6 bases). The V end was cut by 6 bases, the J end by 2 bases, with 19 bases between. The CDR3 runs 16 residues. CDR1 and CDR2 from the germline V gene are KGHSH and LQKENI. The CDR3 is CASSVPTGAMNYGYTF. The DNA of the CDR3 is TGTGCCAGCTCGGTGCCGACAGGCGCTATGAACTATGGCTACACCTTC.

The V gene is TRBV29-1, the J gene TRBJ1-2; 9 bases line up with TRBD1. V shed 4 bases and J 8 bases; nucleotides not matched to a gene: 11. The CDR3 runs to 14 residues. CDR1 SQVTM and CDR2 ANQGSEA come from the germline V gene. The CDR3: CSVASGQGIEGYTF. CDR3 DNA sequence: TGCAGCGTTGCCTCCGGACAGGGGATAGAAGGCTACACCTTC.

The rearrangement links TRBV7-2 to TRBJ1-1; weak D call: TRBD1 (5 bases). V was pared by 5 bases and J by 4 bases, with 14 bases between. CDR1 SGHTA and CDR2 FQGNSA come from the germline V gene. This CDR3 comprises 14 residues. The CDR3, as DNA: TGTGCCAGCAGCGACTCCCGACAGAGCACTGAAGCTTTCTTT. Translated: CASSDSRQSTEAFF.

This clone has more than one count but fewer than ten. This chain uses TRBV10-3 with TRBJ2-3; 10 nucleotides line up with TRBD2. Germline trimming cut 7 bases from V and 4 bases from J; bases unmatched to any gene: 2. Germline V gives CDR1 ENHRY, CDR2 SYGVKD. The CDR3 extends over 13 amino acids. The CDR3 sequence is CAIKGTSADTQYF. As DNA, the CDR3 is TGTGCCATCAAGGGGACTAGCGCAGATACGCAGTATTTT.

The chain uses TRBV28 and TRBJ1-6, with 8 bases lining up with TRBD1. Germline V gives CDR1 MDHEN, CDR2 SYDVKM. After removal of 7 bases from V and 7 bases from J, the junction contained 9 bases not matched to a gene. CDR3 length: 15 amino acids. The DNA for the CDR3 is TGTGCCAGCACCTTTCCCGGGACAGGCAATTCACCCCTCCACTTT. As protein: CASTFPGTGNSPLHF.

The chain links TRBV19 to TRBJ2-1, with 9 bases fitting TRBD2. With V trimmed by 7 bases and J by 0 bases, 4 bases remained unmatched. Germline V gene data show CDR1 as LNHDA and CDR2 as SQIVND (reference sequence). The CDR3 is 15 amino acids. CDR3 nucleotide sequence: TGTGCCAGTAATCTAGCGGGGAGCTCCTACAATGAGCAGTTCTTC. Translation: CASNLAGSSYNEQFF.

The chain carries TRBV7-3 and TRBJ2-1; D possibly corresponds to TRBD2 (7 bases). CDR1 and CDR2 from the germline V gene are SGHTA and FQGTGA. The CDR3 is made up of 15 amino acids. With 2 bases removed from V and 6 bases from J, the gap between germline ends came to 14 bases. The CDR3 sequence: CASSLGGREGNEQFF. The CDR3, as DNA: TGTGCCAGCAGCTTAGGGGGCAGGGAGGGCAATGAGCAGTTCTTC.

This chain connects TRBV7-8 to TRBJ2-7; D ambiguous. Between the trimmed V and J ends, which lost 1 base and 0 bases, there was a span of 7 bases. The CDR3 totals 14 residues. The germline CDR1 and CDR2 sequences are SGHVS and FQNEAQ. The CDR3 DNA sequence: TGTGCCAGCAGCTTAGTCGGGTTCTCCTACGAGCAGTACTTC. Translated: CASSLVGFSYEQYF.

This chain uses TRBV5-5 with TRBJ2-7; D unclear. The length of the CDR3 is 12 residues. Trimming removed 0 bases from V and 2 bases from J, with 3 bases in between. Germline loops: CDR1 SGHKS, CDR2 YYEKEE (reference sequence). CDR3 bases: TGTGCCAGCAGCTTGGCCACCTACGAGCAGTACTTC. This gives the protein CASSLATYEQYF.

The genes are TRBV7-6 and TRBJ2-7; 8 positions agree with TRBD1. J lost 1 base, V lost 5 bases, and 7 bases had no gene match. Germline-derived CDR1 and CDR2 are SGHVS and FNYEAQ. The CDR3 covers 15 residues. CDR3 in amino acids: CASSRTGTGSYEQYF. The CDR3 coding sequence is TGTGCCAGCAGCCGCACCGGGACAGGTTCCTACGAGCAGTACTTC.

The DNA for the CDR3 is TGTGCCAGCAGCGCCCCTAACGTCGCTTCCTATGGCTACACCTTC. Translating gives CASSAPNVASYGYTF. The rearrangement uses TRBV25-1 and TRBJ1-2; no clear D gene. Germline CDR1 and CDR2: MGHDK and SYGVNS. V dropped 6 bases and J dropped 4 bases, with 18 bases sitting between them. The length of the CDR3 is 15 residues.

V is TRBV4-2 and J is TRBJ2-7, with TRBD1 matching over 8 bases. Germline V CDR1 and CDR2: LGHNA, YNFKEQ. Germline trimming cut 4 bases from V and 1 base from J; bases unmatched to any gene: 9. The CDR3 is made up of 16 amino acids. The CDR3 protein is CASSPKAGGPSYEQYF. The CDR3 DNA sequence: TGTGCCAGCAGCCCGAAAGCAGGGGGCCCTTCCTACGAGCAGTACTTC.

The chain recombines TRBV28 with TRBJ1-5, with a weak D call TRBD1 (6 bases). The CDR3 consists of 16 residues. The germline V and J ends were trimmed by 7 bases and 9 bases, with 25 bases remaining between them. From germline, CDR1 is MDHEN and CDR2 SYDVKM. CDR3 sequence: CASTQGSGTPFRPQHF. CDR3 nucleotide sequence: TGTGCCAGCACCCAAGGCTCCGGGACACCTTTTCGGCCCCAGCATTTT.

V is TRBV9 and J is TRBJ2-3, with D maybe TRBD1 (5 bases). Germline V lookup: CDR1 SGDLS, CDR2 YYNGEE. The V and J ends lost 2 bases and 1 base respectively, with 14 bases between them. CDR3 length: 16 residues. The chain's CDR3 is CASSVTTGRGTDTQYF. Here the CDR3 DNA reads TGTGCCAGCAGCGTTACAACAGGACGGGGCACAGATACGCAGTATTTT.

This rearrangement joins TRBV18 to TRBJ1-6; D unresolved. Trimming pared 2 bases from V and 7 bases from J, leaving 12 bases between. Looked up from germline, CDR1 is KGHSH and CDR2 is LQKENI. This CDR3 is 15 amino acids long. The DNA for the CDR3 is TGTGCCAGCTCACCAAATCTCCAGATAAATTCACCCCTCCACTTT. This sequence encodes CASSPNLQINSPLHF.

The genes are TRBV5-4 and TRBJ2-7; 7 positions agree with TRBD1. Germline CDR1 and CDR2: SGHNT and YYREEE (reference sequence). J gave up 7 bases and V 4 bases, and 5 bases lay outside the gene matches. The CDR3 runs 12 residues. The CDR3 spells CASSRPGQEQYF. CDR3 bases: TGTGCCAGCAGCCGCCCGGGACAGGAGCAGTACTTC.

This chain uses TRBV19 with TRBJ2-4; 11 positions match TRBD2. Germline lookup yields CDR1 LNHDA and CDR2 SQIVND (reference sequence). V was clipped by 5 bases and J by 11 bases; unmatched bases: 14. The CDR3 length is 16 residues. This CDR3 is CASSARTGTTSGVQYF. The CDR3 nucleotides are TGTGCCAGTAGTGCCCGGACAGGGACGACTAGCGGGGTTCAGTACTTC.

This CDR3 is CASSLGFSGGVPDTQYF. CDR3 bases: TGTGCCAGCAGCTTAGGGTTTAGCGGGGGGGTCCCAGATACGCAGTATTTT. This chain uses TRBV11-2 with TRBJ2-3, with 11 bases aligning to TRBD2. The germline V gene has CDR1 SGHAT and CDR2 FQNNGV. The CDR3 is made up of 17 amino acids. J lost 4 bases, V lost 1 base, and 7 bases had no gene match.

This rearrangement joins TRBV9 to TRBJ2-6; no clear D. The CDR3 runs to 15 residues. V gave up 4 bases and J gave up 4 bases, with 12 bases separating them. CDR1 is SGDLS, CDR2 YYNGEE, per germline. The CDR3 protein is CASSQQASGANVLTF. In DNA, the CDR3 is TGTGCCAGCAGCCAGCAGGCCTCAGGGGCCAACGTCCTGACTTTC.

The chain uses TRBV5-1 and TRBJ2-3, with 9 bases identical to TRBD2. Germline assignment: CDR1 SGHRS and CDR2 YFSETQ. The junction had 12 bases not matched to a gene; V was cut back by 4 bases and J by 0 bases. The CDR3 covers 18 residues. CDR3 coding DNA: TGCGCCAGCAGCCACACTCAAGCGGGGGGTCCTAGCACAGATACGCAGTATTTT. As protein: CASSHTQAGGPSTDTQYF.

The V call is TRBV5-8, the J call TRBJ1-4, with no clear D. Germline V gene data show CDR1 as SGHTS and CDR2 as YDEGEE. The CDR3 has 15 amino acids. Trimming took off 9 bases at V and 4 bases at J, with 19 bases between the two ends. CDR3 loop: CAIAETPSYNEKLFF. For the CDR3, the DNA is TGTGCCATCGCGGAAACCCCCAGCTATAATGAAAAACTGTTTTTT.